Listed below are T cell receptor beta chains from one sample, sequenced in a study of blood T cell repertoires in COVID-19. Here immunoSEQ multiplex PCR was the method, and the copy in TCRdb shows in-frame clones only, minus some. This table has 110,000 to 150,000 clones, 70% to 85% appearing once. The sequenced sample was peripheral blood. The receptors were gathered from a woman aged 80 or over with acute or convalescent COVID-19. The conserved cysteine and the conserved F or W are not part of the CDR3 here.

V,CDR3
TRBV7-3,ASSLGTGDTDTQY
TRBV28,ASSSRVYT
TRBV13,ASSLSPRGIPGYT
TRBV5-8,ASTRTGLGEKLF
TRBV4-2,ASSSRTGPREYGYT
TRBV18,ASSPGQGHYGYT
TRBV7-2,ASSPASGGHYEQY
TRBV5-1,ASSLTGNSGNTIY
TRBV5-1,ASRNRQAYTEAF
TRBV7-2,ASSLGPSNTGELF
TRBV4-2,ASSQVAGGSQETQY
TRBV7-9,ASSFGTEQF
TRBV6-5,ASSYPGMNTEAF
TRBV12-5,ASGLDGVGSNTEAF
TRBV30,AWSPGLQETQY
TRBV19,ASSIGQGIDEKLF
TRBV9,ASRDRVLNSPLH
TRBV5-5,ASSSLRGPGEPQH
TRBV2,ASSSQGAVEKLF
TRBV6-6,ASSTRTGSYGYT
TRBV5-1,ASSLRDRGYYGYT
TRBV6-5,ASSVYSNQPQH
TRBV10-1,ARQRDYYEQY
TRBV6-2/TRBV6-3,ASSGGQGGQPQH
TRBV7-6,ASSLTGYYGYT
TRBV4-1,ASSPSAGEFFDEQF
TRBV11-2,ASSSRQGSGDLEAPLH
TRBV9,ASSVVAGGSYNEQF